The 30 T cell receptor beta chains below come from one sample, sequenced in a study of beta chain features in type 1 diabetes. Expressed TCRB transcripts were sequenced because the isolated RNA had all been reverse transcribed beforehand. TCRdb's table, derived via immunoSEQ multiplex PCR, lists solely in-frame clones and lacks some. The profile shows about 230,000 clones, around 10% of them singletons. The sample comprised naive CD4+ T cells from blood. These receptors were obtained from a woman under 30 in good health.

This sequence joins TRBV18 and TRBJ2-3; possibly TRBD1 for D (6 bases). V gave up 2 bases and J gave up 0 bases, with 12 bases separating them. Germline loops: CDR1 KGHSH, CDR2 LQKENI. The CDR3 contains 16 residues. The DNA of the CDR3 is TGTGCCAGCTCACCATATCGACAGGCTAGCACAGATACGCAGTATTTT. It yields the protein CASSPYRQASTDTQYF.

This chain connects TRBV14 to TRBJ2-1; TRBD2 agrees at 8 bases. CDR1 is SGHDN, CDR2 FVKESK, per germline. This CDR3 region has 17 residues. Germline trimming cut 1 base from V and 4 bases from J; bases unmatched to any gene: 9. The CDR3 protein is CASSQAVLAAPYNEQFF. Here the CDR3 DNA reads TGTGCCAGCAGCCAAGCCGTACTAGCGGCTCCATACAATGAGCAGTTCTTC.

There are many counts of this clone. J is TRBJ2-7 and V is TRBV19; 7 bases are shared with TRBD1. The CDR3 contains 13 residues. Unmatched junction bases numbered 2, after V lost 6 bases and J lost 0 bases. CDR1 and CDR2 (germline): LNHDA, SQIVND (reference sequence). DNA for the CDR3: TGTGCCAGTAGCCACAGGGGCTCCTACGAGCAGTACTTC. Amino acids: CASSHRGSYEQYF.

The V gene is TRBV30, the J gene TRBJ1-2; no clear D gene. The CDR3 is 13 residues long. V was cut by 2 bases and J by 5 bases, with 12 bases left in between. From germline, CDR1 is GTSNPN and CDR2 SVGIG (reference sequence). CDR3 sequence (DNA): TGTGCCTGGAGTAACCGGGTCTCATATGGCTACACCTTC. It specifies CAWSNRVSYGYTF. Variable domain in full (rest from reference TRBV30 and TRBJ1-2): SQTIHQWPATLVQPVGSPLSLECTVEGTSNPNLYWYRQAAGRGLQLLFYSVGIGQISSEVPQNLSASRPQDRQFILSSKKLLLSDSGFYLCAWSNRVSYGYTFGSGTRLTVV.

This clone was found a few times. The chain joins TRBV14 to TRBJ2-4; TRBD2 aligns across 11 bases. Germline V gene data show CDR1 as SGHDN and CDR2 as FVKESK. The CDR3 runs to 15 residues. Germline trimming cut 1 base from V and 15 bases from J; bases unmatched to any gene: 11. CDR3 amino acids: CASSQGTSGGQPVYF. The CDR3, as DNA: TGTGCCAGCAGCCAAGGTACTAGCGGGGGCCAGCCGGTGTACTTC.

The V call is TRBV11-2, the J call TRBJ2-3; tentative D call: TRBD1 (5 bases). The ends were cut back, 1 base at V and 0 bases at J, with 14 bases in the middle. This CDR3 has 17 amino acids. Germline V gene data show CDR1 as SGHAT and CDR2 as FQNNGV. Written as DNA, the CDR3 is TGTGCCAGCAGCTTAGCAGGGCTTTCGAGGAGCACAGATACGCAGTATTTT. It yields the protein CASSLAGLSRSTDTQYF.

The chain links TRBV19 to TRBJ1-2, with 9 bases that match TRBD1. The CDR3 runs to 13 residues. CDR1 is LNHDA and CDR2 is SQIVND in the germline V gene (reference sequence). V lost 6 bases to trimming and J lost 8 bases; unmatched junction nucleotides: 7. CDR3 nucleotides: TGTGCCAGTAGCTTGGACAGGGGCGGCGGCTACACCTTC. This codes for CASSLDRGGGYTF.

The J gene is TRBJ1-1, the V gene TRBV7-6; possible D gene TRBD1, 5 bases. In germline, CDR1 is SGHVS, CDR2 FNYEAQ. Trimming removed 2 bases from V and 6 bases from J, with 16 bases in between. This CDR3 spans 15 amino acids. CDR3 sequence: CASSLPLRGRPEAFF. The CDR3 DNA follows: TGTGCCAGCAGCTTACCCCTTAGGGGAAGGCCTGAAGCTTTCTTT.

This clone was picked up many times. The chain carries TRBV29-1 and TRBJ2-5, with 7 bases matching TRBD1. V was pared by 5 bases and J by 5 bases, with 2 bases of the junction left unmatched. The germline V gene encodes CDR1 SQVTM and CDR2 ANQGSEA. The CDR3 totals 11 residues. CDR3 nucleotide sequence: TGCAGCGTTAGAGGGGGCGAGACCCAGTACTTC. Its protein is CSVRGGETQYF.

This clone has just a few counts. The CDR3 sequence: CASSSRDRQPQHF. The CDR3 DNA reads TGTGCCAGCAGCAGCCGGGACAGACAGCCCCAGCATTTT. V usage is TRBV25-1 and J usage is TRBJ1-5, with 7 bases lining up with TRBD1. Germline CDR1 reads MGHDK; CDR2 reads SYGVNS. This CDR3 has 13 residues. V shed 6 bases and J 7 bases; nucleotides not matched to a gene: 6. The entire variable domain, with the rest obtained from reference TRBV25-1 and TRBJ1-5, is as follows: EADIYQTPRYLVIGTGKKITLECSQTMGHDKMYWYQQDPGMELHLIHYSYGVNSTEKGDLSSESTVSRIRTEHFPLTLESARPSHTSQYLCASSSRDRQPQHFGDGTRLSIL.

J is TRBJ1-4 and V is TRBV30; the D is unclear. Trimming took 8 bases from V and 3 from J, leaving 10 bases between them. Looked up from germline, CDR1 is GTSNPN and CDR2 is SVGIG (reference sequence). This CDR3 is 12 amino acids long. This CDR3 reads CAGGGPNEKLFF. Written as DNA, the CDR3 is TGTGCCGGAGGTGGCCCTAATGAAAAACTGTTTTTT. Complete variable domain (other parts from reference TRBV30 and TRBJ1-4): SQTIHQWPATLVQPVGSPLSLECTVEGTSNPNLYWYRQAAGRGLQLLFYSVGIGQISSEVPQNLSASRPQDRQFILSSKKLLLSDSGFYLCAGGGPNEKLFFGSGTQLSVL.

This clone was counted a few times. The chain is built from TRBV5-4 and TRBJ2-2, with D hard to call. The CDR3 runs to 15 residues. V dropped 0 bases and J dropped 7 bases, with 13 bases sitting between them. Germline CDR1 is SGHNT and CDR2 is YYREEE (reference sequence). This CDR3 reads CASSLATFSVGELFF. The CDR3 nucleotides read TGTGCCAGCAGCTTGGCTACCTTCTCGGTCGGGGAGCTGTTTTTT.

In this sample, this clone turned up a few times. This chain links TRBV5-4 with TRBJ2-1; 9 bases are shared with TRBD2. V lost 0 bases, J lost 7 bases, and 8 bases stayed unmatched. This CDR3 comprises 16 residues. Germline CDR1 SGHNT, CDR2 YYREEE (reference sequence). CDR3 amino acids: CASSLASSGRLNEQFF. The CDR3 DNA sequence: TGTGCCAGCAGCTTGGCCAGCAGCGGGAGGCTGAATGAGCAGTTCTTC.

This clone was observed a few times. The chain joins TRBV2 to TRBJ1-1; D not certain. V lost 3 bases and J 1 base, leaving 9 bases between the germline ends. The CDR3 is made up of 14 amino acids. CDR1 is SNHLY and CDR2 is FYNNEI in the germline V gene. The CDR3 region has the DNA TGTGCCAGCAGTGATGTTGCGGCGAACACTGAAGCTTTCTTT. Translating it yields CASSDVAANTEAFF.

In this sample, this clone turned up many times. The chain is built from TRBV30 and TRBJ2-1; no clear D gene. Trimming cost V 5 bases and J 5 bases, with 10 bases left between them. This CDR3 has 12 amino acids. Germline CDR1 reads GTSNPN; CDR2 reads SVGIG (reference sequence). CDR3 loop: CAWSVAHNEQFF. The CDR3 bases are TGTGCCTGGTCGGTAGCCCACAATGAGCAGTTCTTC.

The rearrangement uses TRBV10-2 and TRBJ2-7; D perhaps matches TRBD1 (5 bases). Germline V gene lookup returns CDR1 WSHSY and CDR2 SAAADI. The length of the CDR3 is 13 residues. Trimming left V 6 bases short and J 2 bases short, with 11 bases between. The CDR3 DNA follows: TGCGCCAGCAGACGAGGACAAGCCTACGAGCAGTACTTC. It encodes CASRRGQAYEQYF.

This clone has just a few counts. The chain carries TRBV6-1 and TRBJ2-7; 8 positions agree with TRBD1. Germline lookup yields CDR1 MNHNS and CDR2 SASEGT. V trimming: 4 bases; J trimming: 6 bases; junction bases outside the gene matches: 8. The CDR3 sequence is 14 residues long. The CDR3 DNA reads TGTGCCAGCAGTGTCGGGACAGGATTACGCGAGCAGTACTTC. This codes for CASSVGTGLREQYF.

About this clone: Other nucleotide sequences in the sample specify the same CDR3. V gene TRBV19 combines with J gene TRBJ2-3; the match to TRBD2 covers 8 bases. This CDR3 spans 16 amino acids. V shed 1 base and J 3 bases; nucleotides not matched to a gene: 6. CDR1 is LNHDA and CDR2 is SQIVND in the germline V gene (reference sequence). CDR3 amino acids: CASSIVAGGGTDTQYF. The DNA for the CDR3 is TGTGCCAGTAGTATAGTTGCGGGAGGTGGTACAGATACGCAGTATTTT.

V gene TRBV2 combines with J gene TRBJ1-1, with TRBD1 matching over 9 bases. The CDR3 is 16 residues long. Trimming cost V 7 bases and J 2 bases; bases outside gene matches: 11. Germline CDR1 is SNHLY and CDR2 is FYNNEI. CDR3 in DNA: TGTGCCAGCAAAATCCGGGACAGGGAGACAAACACTGAAGCTTTCTTT. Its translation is CASKIRDRETNTEAFF.

The CDR3 coding sequence is TGTGCCAGCAGCTTAACTGGCGGGGGGGCCGGGGAGACCCAGTACTTC. It specifies CASSLTGGGAGETQYF. V is TRBV7-3 and J is TRBJ2-5; TRBD2 matches 9 bases. CDR1 and CDR2 (germline): SGHTA, FQGTGA. With V trimmed by 0 bases and J by 5 bases, 7 bases remained unmatched. The CDR3 runs 16 residues.

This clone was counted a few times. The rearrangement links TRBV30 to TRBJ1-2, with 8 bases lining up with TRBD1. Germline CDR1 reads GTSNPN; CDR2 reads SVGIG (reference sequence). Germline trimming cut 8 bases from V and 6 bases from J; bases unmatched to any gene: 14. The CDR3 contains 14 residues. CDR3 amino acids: CAVRTGLNPHGYTF. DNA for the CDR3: TGTGCCGTCAGGACAGGGCTAAACCCTCATGGCTACACCTTC.

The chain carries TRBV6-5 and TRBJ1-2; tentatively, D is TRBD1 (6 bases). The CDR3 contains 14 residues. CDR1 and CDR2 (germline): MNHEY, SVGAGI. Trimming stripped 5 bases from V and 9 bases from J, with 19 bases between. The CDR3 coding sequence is TGTGCCAGCAGTGCCCCGGGGGGCAGAAGAAGCTACACCTTC. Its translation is CASSAPGGRRSYTF.

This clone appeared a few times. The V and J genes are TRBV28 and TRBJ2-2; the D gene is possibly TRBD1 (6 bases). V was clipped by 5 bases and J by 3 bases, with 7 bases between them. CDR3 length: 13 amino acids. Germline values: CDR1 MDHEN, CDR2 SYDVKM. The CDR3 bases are TGTGCCAGCAGTCCAGGGGACACCGGGGAGCTGTTTTTT. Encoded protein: CASSPGDTGELFF.

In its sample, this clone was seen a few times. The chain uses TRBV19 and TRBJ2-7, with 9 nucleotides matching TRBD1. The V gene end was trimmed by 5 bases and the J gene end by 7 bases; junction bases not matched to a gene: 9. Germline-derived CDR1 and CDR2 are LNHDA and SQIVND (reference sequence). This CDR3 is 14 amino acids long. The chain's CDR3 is CASSPNRGQGEQYF. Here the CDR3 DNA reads TGTGCCAGTAGTCCGAACAGGGGGCAGGGGGAGCAGTACTTC.

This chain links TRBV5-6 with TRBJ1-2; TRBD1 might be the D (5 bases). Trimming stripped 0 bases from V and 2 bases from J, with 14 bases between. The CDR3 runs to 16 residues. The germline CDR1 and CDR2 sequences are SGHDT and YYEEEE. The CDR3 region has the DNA TGTGCCAGCAGCTTGGTCGGCGGGGGATCCAACTATGGCTACACCTTC. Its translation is CASSLVGGGSNYGYTF.

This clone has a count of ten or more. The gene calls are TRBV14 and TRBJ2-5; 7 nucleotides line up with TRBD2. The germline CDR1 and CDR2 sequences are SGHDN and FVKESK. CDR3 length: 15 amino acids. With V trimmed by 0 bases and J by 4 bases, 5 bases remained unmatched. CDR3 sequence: CASSQDSSSGETQYF. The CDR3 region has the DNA TGTGCCAGCAGCCAAGATTCGTCTAGCGGAGAGACCCAGTACTTC.

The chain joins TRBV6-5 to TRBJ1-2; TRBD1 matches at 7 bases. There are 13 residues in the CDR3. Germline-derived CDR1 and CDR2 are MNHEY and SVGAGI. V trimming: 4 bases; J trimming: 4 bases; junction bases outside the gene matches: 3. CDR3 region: CASSSGQVYGYTF. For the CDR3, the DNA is TGTGCCAGCAGTTCCGGACAGGTCTATGGCTACACCTTC.

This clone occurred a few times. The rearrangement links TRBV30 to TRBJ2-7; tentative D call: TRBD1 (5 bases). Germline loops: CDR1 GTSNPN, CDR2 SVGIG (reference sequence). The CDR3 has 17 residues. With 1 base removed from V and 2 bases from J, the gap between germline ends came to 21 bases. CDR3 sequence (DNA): TGTGCCTGGAGTGGCAGTGGGGCGCCAACACTTCCCTACGAGCAGTACTTC. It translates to CAWSGSGAPTLPYEQYF. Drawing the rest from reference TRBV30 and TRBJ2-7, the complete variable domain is SQTIHQWPATLVQPVGSPLSLECTVEGTSNPNLYWYRQAAGRGLQLLFYSVGIGQISSEVPQNLSASRPQDRQFILSSKKLLLSDSGFYLCAWSGSGAPTLPYEQYFGPGTRLTVT.

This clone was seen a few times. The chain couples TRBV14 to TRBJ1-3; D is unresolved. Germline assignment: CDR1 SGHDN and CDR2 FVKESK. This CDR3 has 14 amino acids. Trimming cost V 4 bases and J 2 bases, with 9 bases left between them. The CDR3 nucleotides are TGTGCCAGCAGCCCGCGACTGACTGGAAACACCATATATTTT. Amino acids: CASSPRLTGNTIYF.

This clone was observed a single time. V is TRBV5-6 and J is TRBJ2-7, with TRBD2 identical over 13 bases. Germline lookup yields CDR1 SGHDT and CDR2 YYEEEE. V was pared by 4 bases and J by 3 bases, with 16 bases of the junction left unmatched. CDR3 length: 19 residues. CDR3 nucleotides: TGTGCCAGCAGCCCCCGGTGGACTAGCGGGAGCCGACTTTTCTACGAGCAGTACTTC. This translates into CASSPRWTSGSRLFYEQYF.